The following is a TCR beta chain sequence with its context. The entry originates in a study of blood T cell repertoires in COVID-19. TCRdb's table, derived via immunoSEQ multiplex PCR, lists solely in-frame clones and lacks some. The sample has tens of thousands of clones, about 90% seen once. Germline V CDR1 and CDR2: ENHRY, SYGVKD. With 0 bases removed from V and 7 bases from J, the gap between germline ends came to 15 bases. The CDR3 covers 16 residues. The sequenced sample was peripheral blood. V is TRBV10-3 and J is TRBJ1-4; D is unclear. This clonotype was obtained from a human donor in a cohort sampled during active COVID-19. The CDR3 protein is CAISESRGSRSEKLFF. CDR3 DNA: TGTGCCATCAGTGAGTCTCGGGGATCTCGGAGTGAAAAACTGTTTTTT.